The entry below gives a single T cell receptor beta chain sequence along with its context. As yet, its antigen is unknown. The time point here: patch test 1, 2 weeks after DPC sensitization. As to treatment: therapeutic diphenylcyclopropenone sensitization with weekly scalp DPC. RNA extraction used unfractionated whole blood as the source of total RNA. The sample belongs to a study of human T cells and chemical hapten exposure. Points from the study as a whole: Healthy people's immune response may differ from that of the donors, who had alopecia.

MiXCR, applied by TCRdb to the RACE reads, yields one record per CDR3 protein. The sample records 340,000 or so distinct CDR3 sequences, approximately 6.9% being singletons. The material sequenced was whole blood, taken in connection with sensitization to the hapten diphenylcyclopropenone (DPC). The source is a woman aged 18-30 years with alopecia areata. Some clones in this sample may be carry-over from other donors' samples.

CDR3 sequence: CASSTRDRGYTF. CDR3 DNA: TGTGCCAGTAGTACCAGGGACAGAGGCTACACCTTC. The rearrangement joins TRBV19 to TRBJ1-2, with 7 bases identical to TRBD1. From germline, CDR1 is LNHDA and CDR2 SQIVND (reference sequence). With V trimmed by 4 bases and J by 8 bases, 4 bases remained unmatched. The CDR3 length is 12 residues.